These 11 T cell receptor beta chains share one sample of origin, sequenced in a study of beta chain features in type 1 diabetes. Expressed TCRB transcripts were sequenced, since all the RNA that had been isolated was reverse transcribed. Measured with immunoSEQ multiplex PCR; TCRdb has only the in-frame clones, and not every one. The sample has around 340,000 clones, 7.5% to 9% seen once. The sequenced sample was central memory CD4+ T cells from blood. The receptors shown here come from a woman between 18 and 30 years old in good health.

In its sample, this clone was seen a few times. The chain has TRBV7-2 and TRBJ2-7; D is unresolved. The germline V and J ends were trimmed by 6 bases and 0 bases, with 9 bases remaining between them. Germline loops: CDR1 SGHTA, CDR2 FQGNSA. The CDR3 runs 13 residues. CDR3 in amino acids: CASRRTASYEQYF. The CDR3, as DNA: TGTGCCAGCAGGCGGACGGCCTCCTACGAGCAGTACTTC.

DNA for the CDR3: TGTGCCAGCAACACAGACCCTAGAATTCAAGAGACCCAGTACTTC. The encoded protein is CASNTDPRIQETQYF. The chain couples TRBV6-5 to TRBJ2-5; D gene unclear. The V end lost 7 bases, the J end lost 2 bases, and 17 bases lay between the germline ends. CDR1 is MNHEY, CDR2 SVGAGI, per germline. This CDR3 region has 15 residues.

The V call is TRBV19, the J call TRBJ2-3; D is perhaps TRBD1 (6 bases). From germline, CDR1 is LNHDA and CDR2 SQIVND (reference sequence). Trimming took off 6 bases at V and 6 bases at J, with 10 bases between the two ends. The CDR3 contains 12 residues. The CDR3 region is CASRGAHDTQYF. CDR3 sequence (DNA): TGTGCCAGTAGGGGGGCACACGATACGCAGTATTTT.

This clone was counted between two and nine times. The genes are TRBV28 and TRBJ2-7; tentatively, D is TRBD2 (5 bases). Germline V gives CDR1 MDHEN, CDR2 SYDVKM. V lost 4 bases and J 3 bases, leaving 10 bases between the germline ends. The CDR3 is made up of 13 amino acids. CDR3 DNA sequence: TGTGCCAGCAGTTCCGGGATGTTCTACGAGCAGTACTTC. This encodes CASSSGMFYEQYF. Full variable domain (missing parts from reference TRBV28 and TRBJ2-7): DVKVTQSSRYLVKRTGEKVFLECVQDMDHENMFWYRQDPGLGLRLIYFSYDVKMKEKGDIPEGYSVSREKKERFSLILESASTNQTSMYLCASSSGMFYEQYFGPGTRLTVT.

This clone was seen more than once but under ten times. An end of the junction does not agree with germline; a read error may underlie this. This rearrangement joins TRBV7-2 to TRBJ1-5; D possibly corresponds to TRBD1 (5 bases). CDR3 length: 16 residues. CDR1 SGHTA and CDR2 FQGNSA come from the germline V gene. In DNA, the CDR3 is TGTGCCAGCAGCTTAATCGGGGCAGGGAGCAATCGGCCCCAGCATTTT. Its translation: CASSLIGAGSNRPQHF.

The chain employs TRBV4-3 and TRBJ1-4; D remains ambiguous. Trimming left V 0 bases short and J 1 base short, with 6 bases between. The length of the CDR3 is 15 residues. Per the germline V gene, CDR1 is LGHNA and CDR2 is YSLEER. The CDR3 spells CASSQDLVTNEKLFF. Here the CDR3 DNA reads TGCGCCAGCAGCCAAGATCTGGTAACTAATGAAAAACTGTTTTTT.

This clone has a count of ten or more. V is TRBV19 and J is TRBJ1-5; D call uncertain. CDR3 length: 14 amino acids. The V end lost 3 bases, the J end lost 4 bases, and 10 bases lay between the germline ends. The germline V gene encodes CDR1 LNHDA and CDR2 SQIVND (reference sequence). DNA of the CDR3: TGTGCCAGTAGTATCAGAATCGAAAATCAGCCCCAGCATTTT. Translated, it gives CASSIRIENQPQHF.

V and J are TRBV28 and TRBJ1-2; a weak D match, TRBD1 (6 bases). CDR1 MDHEN and CDR2 SYDVKM come from the germline V gene. V lost 6 bases and J 3 bases, leaving 14 bases between the germline ends. This CDR3 comprises 14 residues. CDR3 residues: CASRGGLVYYGYTF. The CDR3 DNA sequence: TGTGCCAGCAGAGGGGGATTGGTTTACTATGGCTACACCTTC.

This sequence joins TRBV19 and TRBJ1-2, with 7 bases fitting TRBD1. In germline, CDR1 is LNHDA, CDR2 SQIVND (reference sequence). J was trimmed by 7 bases and V by 6 bases; bases with no gene match: 8. The CDR3 length is 13 residues. The CDR3 DNA reads as TGTGCCAGTAGCCCCGACAGGGCGTCTGGCTACACCTTC. As protein: CASSPDRASGYTF.

This clone was detected only a few times. The chain uses TRBV10-3 and TRBJ1-5; D is ambiguous. Germline CDR1 reads ENHRY; CDR2 reads SYGVKD. V shed 0 bases and J shed 7 bases, with 4 bases lying between them. This CDR3 is 12 amino acids long. CDR3: CAISESYQPQHF. The CDR3 bases are TGTGCCATCAGTGAGTCATACCAGCCCCAGCATTTT.

The table lists this clone with a count of one. The V call is TRBV25-1, the J call TRBJ2-2; D is uncertain. The CDR3 loop spans 15 amino acids. Trimming took off 1 base at V and 2 bases at J, with 8 bases between the two ends. In germline, CDR1 is MGHDK, CDR2 SYGVNS. As DNA, the CDR3 is TGTGCCAGCAGTGAATTGGACGGCAACACCGGGGAGCTGTTTTTT. Translated: CASSELDGNTGELFF.